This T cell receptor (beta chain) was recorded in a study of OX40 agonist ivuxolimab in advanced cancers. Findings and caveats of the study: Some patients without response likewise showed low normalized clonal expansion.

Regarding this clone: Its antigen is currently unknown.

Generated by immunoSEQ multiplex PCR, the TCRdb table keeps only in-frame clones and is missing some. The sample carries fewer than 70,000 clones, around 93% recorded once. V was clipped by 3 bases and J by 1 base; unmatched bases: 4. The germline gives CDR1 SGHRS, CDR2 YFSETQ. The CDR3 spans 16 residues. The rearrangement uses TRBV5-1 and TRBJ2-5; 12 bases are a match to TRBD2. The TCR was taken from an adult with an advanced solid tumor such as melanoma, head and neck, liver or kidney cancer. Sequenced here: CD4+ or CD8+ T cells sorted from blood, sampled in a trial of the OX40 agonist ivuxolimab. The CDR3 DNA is TGCGCCAGCAGCTCCATGACTAGCGGGAGCCAAGAGACCCAGTACTTC. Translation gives CASSSMTSGSQETQYF.